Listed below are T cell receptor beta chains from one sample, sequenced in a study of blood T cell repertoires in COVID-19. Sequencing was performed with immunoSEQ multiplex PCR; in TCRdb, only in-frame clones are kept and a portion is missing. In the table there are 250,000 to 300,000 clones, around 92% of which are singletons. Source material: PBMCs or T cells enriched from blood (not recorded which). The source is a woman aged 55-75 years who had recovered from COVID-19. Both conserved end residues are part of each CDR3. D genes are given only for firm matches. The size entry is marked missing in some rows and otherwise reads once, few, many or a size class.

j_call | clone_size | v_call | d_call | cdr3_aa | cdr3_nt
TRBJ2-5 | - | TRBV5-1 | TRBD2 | CASSLGGSSETQYF | TGCGCCAGCAGCCTGGGCGGGAGTAGCGAGACCCAGTACTTC
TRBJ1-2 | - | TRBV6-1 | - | CASSEGRSYGYTF | TGTGCCAGCAGTGAAGGACGGAGCTATGGCTACACCTTC
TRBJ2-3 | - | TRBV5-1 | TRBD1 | CASSLMGQGTDTQYF | TGCGCCAGCAGCTTGATGGGACAGGGCACAGATACGCAGTATTTT
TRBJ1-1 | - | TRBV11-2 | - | CASSLAPISMNTEAFF | TGTGCCAGCAGCTTAGCGCCTATCTCTATGAACACTGAAGCTTTCTTT
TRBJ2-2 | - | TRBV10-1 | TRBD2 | CASSLSGSNTGELFF | TGCGCCAGCAGTCTTAGCGGGTCCAACACCGGGGAGCTGTTTTTT
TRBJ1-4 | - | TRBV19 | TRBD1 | CASLAKPRQGLRGKLFF | TGTGCCAGTCTTGCCAAGCCGAGACAGGGTTTGAGAGGGAAACTGTTTTTT
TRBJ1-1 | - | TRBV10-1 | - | CASSEAGFEAFF | TGCGCCAGCAGTGAAGCCGGGTTTGAAGCTTTCTTT
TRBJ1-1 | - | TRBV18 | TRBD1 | CASSAGQGANTEAFF | TGTGCCAGCTCAGCTGGACAGGGGGCGAACACTGAAGCTTTCTTT
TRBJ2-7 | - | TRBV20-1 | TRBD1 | CSASGDRAYEQYF | TGCAGTGCTAGTGGGGACAGGGCCTACGAGCAGTACTTC
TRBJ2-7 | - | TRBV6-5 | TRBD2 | CASGTRGVEQYF | TGTGCCAGCGGGACTAGAGGGGTCGAGCAGTACTTC
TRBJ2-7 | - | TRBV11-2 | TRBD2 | CASSEGLARNEQYF | TGTGCCAGCAGCGAGGGACTAGCGCGGAACGAGCAGTACTTC
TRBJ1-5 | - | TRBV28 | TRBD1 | CASRELGQGKQPQHF | TGTGCCAGCAGGGAGCTCGGACAGGGGAAGCAGCCCCAGCATTTT
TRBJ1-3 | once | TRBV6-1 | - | CASSEASRRDTIYF | TGTGCCAGCAGTGAAGCGTCCCGGAGGGACACCATATATTTT
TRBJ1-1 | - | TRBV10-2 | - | CASSVTRGVSEAFF | TGCGCCAGCAGTGTAACCAGGGGAGTCTCTGAAGCTTTCTTT
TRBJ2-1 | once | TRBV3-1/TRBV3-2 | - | CASSQLTGPTEQFF | TGTGCCAGCAGCCAATTAACAGGGCCTACAGAGCAGTTCTTC
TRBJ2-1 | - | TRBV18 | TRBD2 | CASSPGTAVREREGLHNEQFF | TGTGCCAGCTCACCGGGGACAGCTGTAAGAGAGCGGGAGGGCCTTCACAATGAGCAGTTCTTC
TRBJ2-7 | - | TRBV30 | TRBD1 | CAWGDRGPSREQYF | TGTGCCTGGGGGGACAGGGGGCCCTCCAGGGAGCAGTACTTC
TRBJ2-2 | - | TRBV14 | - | CASSQVGSAGELFF | TGTGCCAGCAGCCAAGTCGGGAGCGCCGGGGAGCTGTTTTTT
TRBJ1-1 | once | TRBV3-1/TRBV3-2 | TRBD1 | CASSQIPTGGFFQNTEAFF | TGTGCCAGCAGCCAAATCCCGACAGGGGGCTTTTTTCAGAACACTGAAGCTTTCTTT
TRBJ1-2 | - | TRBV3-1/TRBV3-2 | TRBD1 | CASSQGQDGYTF | TGTGCCAGCAGCCAGGGACAGGATGGCTACACCTTC
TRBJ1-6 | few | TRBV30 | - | CAWSPNFPRNSPLHF | TGTGCCTGGAGTCCGAACTTTCCGCGGAATTCACCCCTCCACTTT
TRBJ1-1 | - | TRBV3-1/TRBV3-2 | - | CASSQDHFRNTEAFF | TGTGCCAGCAGCCAAGATCATTTCAGAAACACTGAAGCTTTCTTT